The 22 T cell receptor beta chains below all came from one sample that was sequenced in a study of OX40 agonist ivuxolimab in advanced cancers. Sequenced by immunoSEQ multiplex PCR; TCRdb stores in-frame clones only, minus some. The table shows about 79,000 clones, with roughly 80% occurring only once. This specimen consisted of CD4+ or CD8+ T cells sorted from blood, obtained in a trial of the OX40 agonist ivuxolimab. These receptors were obtained from an adult with an advanced solid tumor such as melanoma, head and neck, liver or kidney cancer.

This sequence joins TRBV6-1 and TRBJ1-1, with a weak D call TRBD1 (5 bases). V dropped 2 bases and J dropped 7 bases, with 8 bases sitting between them. Germline assignment: CDR1 MNHNS and CDR2 SASEGT. CDR3 length: 12 residues. CDR3 residues: CASSEQGGEAFF. As DNA, the CDR3 is TGTGCCAGCAGTGAACAGGGAGGTGAAGCTTTCTTT.

The sample holds a few counts of this clone. The chain recombines TRBV25-1 with TRBJ1-4, with 10 positions matching TRBD1. The CDR3 totals 15 residues. The germline gives CDR1 MGHDK, CDR2 SYGVNS. V lost 6 bases, J lost 6 bases, and 7 bases stayed unmatched. The CDR3 DNA sequence: TGTGCCAGCAGCAAAACCGGGACAGGGGATGAAAAACTGTTTTTT. This sequence encodes CASSKTGTGDEKLFF.

The genes are TRBV5-6 and TRBJ2-2; D gene ambiguous. Germline-derived CDR1 and CDR2 are SGHDT and YYEEEE. This CDR3 is 14 amino acids long. V shed 6 bases and J shed 6 bases, with 15 bases lying between them. CDR3 region: CASNPEPAAGELFF. CDR3 sequence (DNA): TGTGCCAGCAATCCAGAGCCCGCCGCCGGGGAGCTGTTTTTT.

The chain couples TRBV6-6 to TRBJ1-2; 8 nucleotides line up with TRBD1. CDR3 size: 15 residues. V lost 7 bases and J lost 1; bases outside the gene matches: 8. Per the germline V gene, CDR1 is MNHNY and CDR2 is SVGAGI (reference sequence). The CDR3: CASTRTGRNNYGYTF. In DNA, the CDR3 is TGTGCCAGCACCAGGACAGGGCGGAATAACTATGGCTACACCTTC.

Regarding this clone: At one boundary the junction diverges from the germline segment, which might be a read error. This rearrangement joins TRBV6-1 to TRBJ2-3; TRBD2 might be the D (6 bases). CDR3 length: 14 amino acids. Per germline, CDR1 MNHNS and CDR2 SASEGT. The CDR3 DNA reads TGTGCCAGCAGAGAAGGGGCGGGGACAGATACGCAGTATTTT. It specifies CASREGAGTDTQYF.

This sequence joins TRBV9 and TRBJ1-2; 8 bases map to TRBD1. The CDR3 is 16 residues long. The germline CDR1 and CDR2 sequences are SGDLS and YYNGEE. The ends lost 4 bases at V and 8 bases at J; junction bases unmatched: 16. The CDR3, as DNA: TGTGCCAGCAGCTCCTCCCCCGGGACAGGTGTCCGCGGCTACACCTTC. Translated: CASSSSPGTGVRGYTF.

This chain's CDR3 is CASSTGFDSGNTIYF. The CDR3 region has the DNA TGTGCCAGCAGTACAGGATTCGATTCTGGAAACACCATATATTTT. This chain uses TRBV6-5 with TRBJ1-3; D might be TRBD1 (5 bases). Germline V gene lookup returns CDR1 MNHEY and CDR2 SVGAGI. This CDR3 is built from 15 residues. Deletions cut 5 bases from V and 1 base from J, with 12 bases between.

As regards this clone: The sample contains more than one DNA sequence encoding this CDR3. The chain is built from TRBV5-1 and TRBJ1-1; unclear D gene. Germline V gene data show CDR1 as SGHRS and CDR2 as YFSETQ. This CDR3 is 14 amino acids long. Deletions cut 0 bases from V and 2 bases from J, with 8 bases between. The CDR3 sequence: CASSLGQANTEAFF. The DNA of the CDR3 is TGCGCCAGCAGCTTGGGCCAGGCCAACACTGAAGCTTTCTTT.

The V call is TRBV29-1, the J call TRBJ2-3, with 10 bases matching TRBD1. V lost 5 bases, J lost 3 bases, and 11 bases stayed unmatched. The germline V gene has CDR1 SQVTM and CDR2 ANQGSEA. The CDR3 is 16 amino acids. CDR3 amino acids: CSVLGGAGQGTDTQYF. The CDR3 DNA is TGCAGCGTTTTGGGTGGTGCGGGACAGGGGACAGATACGCAGTATTTT.

This clone was observed a handful of times. The chain combines TRBV18 with TRBJ1-2, with 11 bases matching TRBD1. The CDR3 has 16 residues. Per the germline V gene, CDR1 is KGHSH and CDR2 is LQKENI. The trim removed 5 bases at V and 6 bases at J, leaving 11 bases unmatched. Here the CDR3 reads CASSSGQGAFGDGYTF. DNA for the CDR3: TGTGCCAGCTCATCAGGACAGGGGGCATTCGGCGATGGCTACACCTTC.

The V and J genes are TRBV19 and TRBJ2-3, with D perhaps assigned TRBD1 or TRBD2 (5 bases each). The germline gives CDR1 LNHDA, CDR2 SQIVND (reference sequence). V gave up 6 bases and J gave up 2 bases, with 15 bases separating them. The CDR3 runs to 15 residues. The CDR3 region is CASRKTADFTDTQYF. As DNA, the CDR3 is TGTGCCAGTAGAAAGACAGCGGACTTCACAGATACGCAGTATTTT.

J is TRBJ1-2 and V is TRBV5-4; unclear D gene. CDR1 is SGHNT, CDR2 YYREEE, per germline (reference sequence). Trimming pared 4 bases from V and 4 bases from J, leaving 17 bases between. There are 15 residues in the CDR3. The CDR3: CASSPDTMISYGYTF. The DNA of the CDR3 is TGTGCCAGCAGCCCAGACACAATGATCAGCTATGGCTACACCTTC.

The chain couples TRBV4-1 to TRBJ1-5, with no clear D. The CDR3 length is 17 residues. The germline V gene has CDR1 MGHRA and CDR2 YSYEKL. Trimming cost V 3 bases and J 0 bases, with 15 bases left between them. DNA for the CDR3: TGCGCCAGCAGCCATCCTCACGTGCAGGTTAGCAATCAGCCCCAGCATTTT. Translation gives CASSHPHVQVSNQPQHF.

This chain links TRBV7-2 with TRBJ2-7, with a weak D call TRBD2 (6 bases). In germline, CDR1 is SGHTA, CDR2 FQGNSA. There are 14 residues in the CDR3. The germline V and J ends were trimmed by 5 bases and 3 bases, with 14 bases remaining between them. This chain's CDR3 is CASSSRDWGYEQYF. Written as DNA, the CDR3 is TGTGCCAGCAGCAGCCGGGACTGGGGCTACGAGCAGTACTTC.

This clone was counted between two and nine times. CDR3 loop: CSVDAVSRDGYTF. The CDR3 DNA is TGCAGCGTGGATGCCGTATCCAGGGATGGCTACACCTTC. This chain connects TRBV29-1 to TRBJ1-2, with D perhaps TRBD1 (5 bases). CDR3 size: 13 residues. Germline V gene sequence: CDR1 SQVTM, CDR2 ANQGSEA. Trimming stripped 6 bases from V and 6 bases from J, with 17 bases between.

The chain couples TRBV27 to TRBJ2-3; 11 nucleotides align to TRBD2. Germline trimming cut 4 bases from V and 4 bases from J; bases unmatched to any gene: 1. Germline V gene data show CDR1 as MNHEY and CDR2 as SMNVEV (reference sequence). CDR3 length equals 14 residues. The CDR3 nucleotides read TGTGCCAGCAGTTCACTAGCGGGGGCAGATACGCAGTATTTT. Its protein is CASSSLAGADTQYF.

The chain combines TRBV7-9 with TRBJ1-1; a possible D gene is TRBD1 (6 bases). This CDR3 contains 13 residues. With 2 bases removed from V and 9 bases from J, the gap between germline ends came to 13 bases. Germline assignment: CDR1 SEHNR and CDR2 FQNEAQ (reference sequence). The CDR3 DNA reads TGTGCCAGCAGCTTACCCCTGGACAGAAAAGCTTTCTTT. This translates into CASSLPLDRKAFF.

The chain is built from TRBV5-4 and TRBJ1-3; the D is unclear. V lost 3 bases and J lost 0, with 22 bases in between. The CDR3 is made up of 19 amino acids. Germline CDR1 reads SGHNT; CDR2 reads YYREEE (reference sequence). The CDR3 loop is CASSSQETKYQSSGNTIYF. The CDR3 nucleotides read TGTGCCAGCAGCTCCCAGGAGACTAAATACCAGAGCTCTGGAAACACCATATATTTT.

The rearrangement links TRBV7-9 to TRBJ2-2; perhaps TRBD2 as D (6 bases). Trimming left V 0 bases short and J 3 bases short, with 11 bases between. CDR3 size: 16 residues. Germline V gives CDR1 SEHNR, CDR2 FQNEAQ (reference sequence). For the CDR3, the DNA is TGTGCCAGCAGCTTAGCGGGAGGAAAGGACACCGGGGAGCTGTTTTTT. Amino acids: CASSLAGGKDTGELFF.

This chain uses TRBV6-5 with TRBJ2-1; 7 bases align to TRBD2. The CDR3 contains 13 residues. The J segment lost 9 bases and the V segment lost 5 bases, leaving 7 bases of the junction unmatched. Germline values: CDR1 MNHEY, CDR2 SVGAGI. CDR3 DNA: TGTGCCAGCAGTAGTTGGACTAGAAGTGAGCAGTTCTTC. This gives the protein CASSSWTRSEQFF.

Concerning this clone itself: Because the CDR3's place on the DNA is in doubt, the DNA is left out and the CDR3 is given as listed by TCRdb. The CDR3 sequence: CASSQFGAGEQYF. The rearrangement joins TRBV14 to TRBJ2-5. The CDR3 is 13 residues long, ends included. Germline V gives CDR1 SGHDN, CDR2 FVKESK.

The DNA for the CDR3 is TGTGCCAGCAGTTACTCGATTGTGGGCTACGAGCAGTACTTC. The encoded protein is CASSYSIVGYEQYF. The chain recombines TRBV6-5 with TRBJ2-7, with D hard to call. Germline CDR1 MNHEY, CDR2 SVGAGI. The length of the CDR3 is 14 residues. V gave up 0 bases and J gave up 3 bases, with 9 bases separating them.